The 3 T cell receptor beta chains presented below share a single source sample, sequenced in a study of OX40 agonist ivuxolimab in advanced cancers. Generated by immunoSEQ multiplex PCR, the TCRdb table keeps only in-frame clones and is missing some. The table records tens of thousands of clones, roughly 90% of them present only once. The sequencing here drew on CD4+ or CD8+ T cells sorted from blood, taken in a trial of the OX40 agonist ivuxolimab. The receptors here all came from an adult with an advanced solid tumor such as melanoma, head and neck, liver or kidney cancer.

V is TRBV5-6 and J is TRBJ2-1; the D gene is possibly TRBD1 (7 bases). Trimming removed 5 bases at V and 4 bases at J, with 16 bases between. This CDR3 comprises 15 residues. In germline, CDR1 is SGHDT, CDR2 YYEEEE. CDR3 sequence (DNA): TGTGCCAGCAGGGAGGGACAGCGAAGATACAATGAGCAGTTCTTC. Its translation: CASREGQRRYNEQFF.

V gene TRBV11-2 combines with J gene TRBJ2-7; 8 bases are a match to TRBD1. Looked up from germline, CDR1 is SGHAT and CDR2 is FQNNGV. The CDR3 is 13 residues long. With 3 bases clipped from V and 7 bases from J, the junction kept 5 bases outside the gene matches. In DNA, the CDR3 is TGTGCCAGCAGCTTTAGGACAGGGTGGGAGCAGTACTTC. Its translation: CASSFRTGWEQYF.

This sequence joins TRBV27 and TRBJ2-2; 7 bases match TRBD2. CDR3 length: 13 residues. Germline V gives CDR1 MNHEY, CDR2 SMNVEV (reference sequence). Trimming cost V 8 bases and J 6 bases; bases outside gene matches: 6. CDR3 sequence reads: CASRLGGAGELFF. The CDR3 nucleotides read TGTGCCAGCCGATTGGGGGGGGCCGGGGAGCTGTTTTTT.